Following are 27 T cell receptor beta chains from one sample sequenced in a study of T-cell memory formation after mild COVID-19. TCRdb redid the calling of the 5' RACE reads with MiXCR, one entry per CDR3 protein. Of fewer than 150,000 distinct CDR3 sequences in the sample, about a sixth were seen once. Material for sequencing was PBMCs or a T cell subset sorted from them (not recorded which). Every receptor here comes from a man aged 18 to 29 who had mild COVID-19 (a few samples of this study predate the infection). Cell type and time point are not known.

The chain is built from TRBV2 and TRBJ2-7; D is ambiguous. Trimming shortened V by 6 bases and J by 4 bases, and 4 bases separated the two germline ends. The CDR3 totals 10 residues. Germline values: CDR1 SNHLY, CDR2 FYNNEI. The CDR3 reads CASRDYEQYF. In nucleotides, the CDR3 is TGTGCCAGCAGAGATTACGAGCAGTACTTC.

This clonotype occurred a few times. The genes are TRBV19 and TRBJ1-1; TRBD1 might be the D (5 bases). The CDR3 is made up of 15 amino acids. CDR1 LNHDA and CDR2 SQIVND come from the germline V gene (reference sequence). V dropped 3 bases and J dropped 2 bases, with 13 bases sitting between them. The CDR3 DNA reads TGTGCCAGTAGTATTCGGTCCAGGGAAAACACTGAAGCTTTCTTT. Its translation is CASSIRSRENTEAFF.

This clonotype was seen a handful of times. V is TRBV5-1 and J is TRBJ2-1, with 11 bases fitting TRBD2. This CDR3 is built from 16 residues. Germline V CDR1 and CDR2: SGHRS, YFSETQ. V was pared by 4 bases and J by 1 base, with 4 bases of the junction left unmatched. CDR3 DNA sequence: TGCGCCAGCAGCAGTCTAGCGGGGGGATCCTACAATGAGCAGTTCTTC. Its protein product is CASSSLAGGSYNEQFF.

This clonotype was recorded many times. The chain is built from TRBV12-3 or TRBV12-4 and TRBJ2-3; TRBD2 is a possible D gene (6 bases). V shed 6 bases and J shed 1 base, with 14 bases lying between them. The CDR3 has 15 residues. CDR3 bases: TGTGCCAGCAGGTTGGGAGCGGGCCGCACAGATACGCAGTATTTT. Translating it yields CASRLGAGRTDTQYF.

The CDR3 here is CASSSDRWDSPLHF. The CDR3 DNA is TGTGCCAGCAGCTCGGACAGGTGGGATTCACCCCTCCACTTT. The rearrangement uses TRBV5-5 and TRBJ1-6; 7 bases agree with TRBD1. The CDR3 consists of 14 residues. From germline, CDR1 is SGHKS and CDR2 YYEKEE (reference sequence). V was pared by 3 bases and J by 8 bases, with 5 bases of the junction left unmatched.

There are a few counts of this clonotype. The rearrangement uses TRBV15 and TRBJ1-5; D not certain. The CDR3 has 12 residues. Germline values: CDR1 LNHNV, CDR2 YYDKDF (reference sequence). Trimming removed 1 base from V and 5 bases from J, with 3 bases in between. CDR3 coding DNA: TGTGCCACCAGCAGAGCAGATCAGCCCCAGCATTTT. It yields the protein CATSRADQPQHF.

In its sample, this clonotype was seen a few times. The rearrangement uses TRBV5-1 and TRBJ2-1; D not certain. The CDR3 runs 14 residues. V was cut by 0 bases and J by 10 bases, with 14 bases left in between. The germline V gene encodes CDR1 SGHRS and CDR2 YFSETQ. The CDR3 DNA follows: TGCGCCAGCAGCTTGGCTCAGCGTCGTGGCGAGCAGTTCTTC. This sequence encodes CASSLAQRRGEQFF.

The V and J genes are TRBV12-5 and TRBJ2-3; the D is unclear. This CDR3 is 13 amino acids long. V was trimmed by 3 bases and J by 6 bases, leaving 10 bases between them. Germline CDR1 LGHNT, CDR2 FRNRAP. The CDR3 protein is CASGFQAADTQYF. Written as DNA, the CDR3 is TGTGCTAGTGGTTTCCAGGCCGCGGATACGCAGTATTTT.

This chain links TRBV15 with TRBJ2-2; D not certain. The CDR3 consists of 14 residues. The V end was cut by 1 base, the J end by 4 bases, with 7 bases between. Germline V gene sequence: CDR1 LNHNV, CDR2 YYDKDF (reference sequence). The CDR3 DNA is TGTGCCACCAGCAGAGGGAAGGTCACCGGGGAGCTGTTTTTT. Encoded protein: CATSRGKVTGELFF.

This clonotype was seen a few times. This chain connects TRBV9 to TRBJ2-3; TRBD2 is a possible D gene (6 bases). The V and J ends lost 1 base and 1 base respectively, with 7 bases between them. Germline CDR1 reads SGDLS; CDR2 reads YYNGEE. The CDR3 is made up of 14 amino acids. DNA for the CDR3: TGTGCCAGCAGCGTAACTAGCCGCACAGATACGCAGTATTTT. Translating gives CASSVTSRTDTQYF. Based on the CDR3 plus reference TRBV9 and TRBJ2-3, the full variable domain is DSGVTQTPKHLITATGQRVTLRCSPRSGDLSVYWYQQSLDQGLQFLIQYYNGEERAKGNILERFSAQQFPDLHSELNLSSLELGDSALYFCASSVTSRTDTQYFGPGTRLTVL.

The chain combines TRBV5-1 with TRBJ1-1; TRBD1 is a possible D gene (5 bases). Per the germline V gene, CDR1 is SGHRS and CDR2 is YFSETQ. V gave up 3 bases and J gave up 5 bases, with 11 bases separating them. This CDR3 spans 13 amino acids. CDR3 DNA: TGCGCCAGCAGCTCGTCAGGGAGGACTGAAGCTTTCTTT. It yields the protein CASSSSGRTEAFF.

V gene TRBV5-1 combines with J gene TRBJ2-7, with D possibly being TRBD1 or TRBD2 (5 bases each). The length of the CDR3 is 14 residues. The V gene lost 1 base and the J gene lost 7 bases, with 15 bases spanning the gap. Germline CDR1 SGHRS, CDR2 YFSETQ. The CDR3: CASSLWGTGGEQYF. The CDR3 DNA follows: TGCGCCAGCAGCTTGTGGGGGACGGGCGGGGAGCAGTACTTC.

This chain joins TRBV9 and TRBJ2-3; 8 bases are shared with TRBD2. Germline V gene data show CDR1 as SGDLS and CDR2 as YYNGEE. The V and J ends lost 0 bases and 2 bases, in that order; junction bases with no gene match: 8. The CDR3 covers 17 residues. DNA of the CDR3: TGTGCCAGCAGCGTAGCCGGGACTAGGGGCTACACAGATACGCAGTATTTT. Translation: CASSVAGTRGYTDTQYF.

J is TRBJ2-2 and V is TRBV2; no clear D. Trimming pared 8 bases from V and 2 bases from J, leaving 12 bases between. The length of the CDR3 is 14 residues. Germline V gene data show CDR1 as SNHLY and CDR2 as FYNNEI. The CDR3 spells CASAEEFNTGELFF. The CDR3 DNA reads TGTGCCAGCGCAGAAGAATTCAACACCGGGGAGCTGTTTTTT.

This clonotype turned up a few times. The rearrangement links TRBV7-2 to TRBJ1-3, with D uncertain. There are 15 residues in the CDR3. V lost 4 bases and J lost 0, with 10 bases in between. Germline V gene sequence: CDR1 SGHTA, CDR2 FQGNSA. The CDR3 nucleotides read TGTGCCAGCAGCTGGCTGGGTCTCTCTGGAAACACCATATATTTT. As protein: CASSWLGLSGNTIYF. Together with reference TRBV7-2 and TRBJ1-3, the CDR3 gives the full variable domain: GAGVSQSPSNKVTEKGKDVELRCDPISGHTALYWYRQSLGQGLEFLIYFQGNSAPDKSGLPSDRFSAERTGGSVSTLTIQRTQQEDSAVYLCASSWLGLSGNTIYFGEGSWLTVV.

This clonotype was found a few times. The chain joins TRBV12-3 or TRBV12-4 to TRBJ1-2; TRBD1 might be the D (5 bases). The CDR3 spans 12 residues. Trimming stripped 10 bases from V and 4 bases from J, with 13 bases between. CDR3 nucleotides: TGTGCCACCCTCAGGGTGTGCTATGGCTACACCTTC. Amino acids: CATLRVCYGYTF.

The J gene is TRBJ2-2, the V gene TRBV9; D gene uncertain. V dropped 0 bases and J dropped 1 base, with 4 bases sitting between them. This CDR3 comprises 14 residues. Looked up from germline, CDR1 is SGDLS and CDR2 is YYNGEE. CDR3 DNA sequence: TGTGCCAGCAGCGTAGAAGGGAACACCGGGGAGCTGTTTTTT. Translation: CASSVEGNTGELFF.

This chain links TRBV5-1 with TRBJ2-5; D possibly corresponds to TRBD1 (6 bases). This CDR3 comprises 14 residues. The germline V gene encodes CDR1 SGHRS and CDR2 YFSETQ. Trimming removed 0 bases at V and 5 bases at J, with 11 bases between. CDR3 sequence (DNA): TGCGCCAGCAGCTTGGCATGGGGGCGTGAGACCCAGTACTTC. Amino acids: CASSLAWGRETQYF. Full variable domain (remainder filled in from reference TRBV5-1 and TRBJ2-5): KAGVTQTPRYLIKTRGQQVTLSCSPISGHRSVSWYQQTPGQGLQFLFEYFSETQRNKGNFPGRFSGRQFSNSRSEMNVSTLELGDSALYLCASSLAWGRETQYFGPGTRLLVL.

The chain has TRBV12-3 or TRBV12-4 and TRBJ1-1, with 7 nucleotides matching TRBD1. With 7 bases clipped from V and 1 base from J, the junction kept 6 bases outside the gene matches. CDR3 size: 14 residues. The chain's CDR3 is CASTRQGRNTEAFF. CDR3 DNA: TGTGCCAGCACCCGACAGGGCCGGAACACTGAAGCTTTCTTT.

The rearrangement links TRBV5-1 to TRBJ2-4; D is unclear. Germline loops: CDR1 SGHRS, CDR2 YFSETQ. Deletions cut 1 base from V and 6 bases from J, with 14 bases between. There are 15 residues in the CDR3. CDR3 region: CASSLSGEERNIQYF. The CDR3 DNA reads as TGCGCCAGCAGCTTGTCGGGCGAGGAGAGAAACATTCAGTACTTC.

The gene calls are TRBV12-5 and TRBJ2-1; 9 nucleotides match TRBD1. The germline gives CDR1 LGHNT, CDR2 FRNRAP. The CDR3 sequence is 17 residues long. J gave up 8 bases and V 2 bases, and 13 bases lay outside the gene matches. CDR3 coding DNA: TGTGCTAGTGGTTTGACTGCGACAGGGGGAAAAGGGGATGAGCAGTTCTTC. It codes for CASGLTATGGKGDEQFF.

This clonotype was detected only a few times. The chain recombines TRBV5-1 with TRBJ1-1; D is undetermined. CDR1 SGHRS and CDR2 YFSETQ come from the germline V gene. The CDR3 runs 15 residues. V was cut by 0 bases and J by 0 bases, with 9 bases left in between. CDR3 loop: CASSLGLVLNTEAFF. The CDR3 region has the DNA TGCGCCAGCAGCTTGGGACTAGTGCTGAACACTGAAGCTTTCTTT.

The V gene is TRBV4-1, the J gene TRBJ2-5, with 11 bases fitting TRBD2. J gave up 2 bases and V 4 bases, and 9 bases lay outside the gene matches. The germline V gene encodes CDR1 MGHRA and CDR2 YSYEKL. This CDR3 has 17 amino acids. CDR3 amino acids: CASSRLYGTSGQETQYF. CDR3 in DNA: TGCGCCAGCAGCCGACTTTACGGGACTAGCGGACAAGAGACCCAGTACTTC.

Ten or more counts support this clonotype. The rearrangement joins TRBV7-6 to TRBJ2-1; 7 nucleotides match TRBD2. Losses at the gene ends were 5 bases for V and 4 bases for J; bases not matched to a gene: 14. The germline gives CDR1 SGHVS, CDR2 FNYEAQ. This CDR3 comprises 17 residues. CDR3 nucleotide sequence: TGTGCCAGCAGCCAGTGGGGCGGGGGATCTCTGTACAATGAGCAGTTCTTC. This codes for CASSQWGGGSLYNEQFF.

This clonotype occurred many times. The V call is TRBV5-5, the J call TRBJ2-1; TRBD2 agrees at 11 bases. From germline, CDR1 is SGHKS and CDR2 YYEKEE (reference sequence). Trimming took 4 bases from V and 5 from J; bases not matched to a gene: 5. The CDR3 has 15 amino acids. The chain's CDR3 is CASSVRLAGNNEQFF. The CDR3 coding sequence is TGTGCCAGCAGCGTACGACTAGCGGGGAACAATGAGCAGTTCTTC.

This clonotype was seen many times. The chain's CDR3 is CASSHGTGSYEQYF. In nucleotides, the CDR3 is TGCGCCAGCAGCCACGGGACAGGGTCGTACGAGCAGTACTTC. This chain connects TRBV5-1 to TRBJ2-7, with 9 bases lining up with TRBD1. Unmatched junction bases numbered 6, after V lost 4 bases and J lost 4 bases. This CDR3 has 14 residues. The germline CDR1 and CDR2 sequences are SGHRS and YFSETQ.

This clonotype was seen only a few times. J is TRBJ1-1 and V is TRBV7-9, with D tentatively TRBD1 (6 bases). Germline values: CDR1 SEHNR, CDR2 FQNEAQ (reference sequence). The V and J ends lost 5 bases and 11 bases respectively, with 21 bases between them. The CDR3 covers 14 residues. The CDR3 nucleotides read TGTGCCAGCAGCCCACCCCCGGGGGCCCCTTGGGCTTTCTTT. Translating gives CASSPPPGAPWAFF.